The 32 T cell receptor beta chains below were found in one sample sequenced in a study of shared clonotypes between healthy human individuals. Clones were sequenced by immunoSEQ multiplex PCR, and TCRdb holds only the in-frame ones, with some missing. The sample shows about 510,000 clones, over 60% of them seen only once. Material: PBMCs. All receptors come from a woman aged 40-49 years in good health. Some clones in this sample may be carry-over from other donors' samples.

The rearrangement uses TRBV7-2 and TRBJ1-1, with a weak D call TRBD1 (5 bases). This CDR3 contains 13 residues. Germline V gene sequence: CDR1 SGHTA, CDR2 FQGNSA. V lost 8 bases to trimming and J lost 0 bases, with 10 bases between them. In DNA, the CDR3 is TGTGCCAGCTTTGGGGACCTGAACACTGAAGCTTTCTTT. This codes for CASFGDLNTEAFF.

The chain couples TRBV28 to TRBJ2-4; D is uncertain. Trimming shortened V by 3 bases and J by 0 bases, and 6 bases separated the two germline ends. This CDR3 spans 14 amino acids. Germline CDR1 and CDR2: MDHEN and SYDVKM. CDR3: CASSLKLAKNIQYF. The CDR3 nucleotides are TGTGCCAGCAGTTTGAAATTAGCCAAAAACATTCAGTACTTC.

This clone was observed at least ten times. V is TRBV6-6 and J is TRBJ1-5; D is undetermined. Per germline, CDR1 MNHNY and CDR2 SVGAGI (reference sequence). This CDR3 has 12 residues. Trimming pared 0 bases from V and 7 bases from J, leaving 4 bases between. CDR3 DNA: TGTGCCAGCAGTTACTCGGAACAGCCCCAGCATTTT. Its translation is CASSYSEQPQHF.

The chain combines TRBV28 with TRBJ2-4, with D unresolved. Trimming pared 3 bases from V and 2 bases from J, leaving 11 bases between. CDR3 length: 15 amino acids. CDR1 is MDHEN, CDR2 SYDVKM, per germline. CDR3 sequence: CASSFRSWSKNIQYF. In DNA, the CDR3 is TGTGCCAGCAGTTTTAGGAGCTGGTCCAAAAACATTCAGTACTTC.

This clone was counted many times. Other DNA sequences within the sample encode an identical CDR3. J is TRBJ1-4 and V is TRBV30, with unresolved D. Trimming removed 1 base at V and 8 bases at J, with 8 bases between. From germline, CDR1 is GTSNPN and CDR2 SVGIG (reference sequence). The length of the CDR3 is 12 residues. CDR3 nucleotides: TGTGCCTGGAGTGCCTCTCGGGAAAAACTGTTTTTT. This codes for CAWSASREKLFF.

The CDR3 region has the DNA TGTGCCAGCAGCTTAGTTTGGGGACAGGGGGATGAAAAACTGTTTTTT. Amino acids: CASSLVWGQGDEKLFF. The rearrangement uses TRBV7-2 and TRBJ1-4; 11 nucleotides agree with TRBD1. The germline CDR1 and CDR2 sequences are SGHTA and FQGNSA. Trimming cost V 1 base and J 6 bases; bases outside gene matches: 4. The CDR3 loop spans 16 amino acids.

The chain couples TRBV27 to TRBJ2-1, with 10 positions matching TRBD2. V was pared by 5 bases and J by 2 bases, with 3 bases of the junction left unmatched. The CDR3 has 15 amino acids. Per the germline V gene, CDR1 is MNHEY and CDR2 is SMNVEV (reference sequence). CDR3 in DNA: TGTGCCAGCAGTAGGGGACTAGCGACCTACAATGAGCAGTTCTTC. It specifies CASSRGLATYNEQFF.

In this sample, this clone turned up once. V gene TRBV15 combines with J gene TRBJ2-1; no definite D call. Trimming removed 0 bases from V and 9 bases from J, with 18 bases in between. The CDR3 is made up of 16 amino acids. Looked up from germline, CDR1 is LNHNV and CDR2 is YYDKDF (reference sequence). This CDR3 is CATSRDRATSTSEQFF. For the CDR3, the DNA is TGTGCCACCAGCAGAGATCGGGCGACAAGCACAAGTGAGCAGTTCTTC.

The chain recombines TRBV18 with TRBJ2-7, with 8 bases fitting TRBD2. Germline assignment: CDR1 KGHSH and CDR2 LQKENI. This CDR3 has 13 amino acids. V was pared by 5 bases and J by 3 bases, with 3 bases of the junction left unmatched. DNA of the CDR3: TGTGCCAGCTCAGCTACTAGCGGCTACGAGCAGTACTTC. It yields the protein CASSATSGYEQYF.

This clone was seen just once. The chain combines TRBV27 with TRBJ1-1, with 11 bases matching TRBD1. Trimming removed 2 bases from V and 6 bases from J; junction bases left unmatched: 5. CDR3 size: 15 residues. Germline CDR1 is MNHEY and CDR2 is SMNVEV (reference sequence). Here the CDR3 DNA reads TGTGCCAGCAGTTTAAGGGACAGGGGGAGATCTGAAGCTTTCTTT. This encodes CASSLRDRGRSEAFF.

The V and J genes are TRBV28 and TRBJ2-1, with TRBD2 identical over 9 bases. The CDR3 is 15 amino acids. V was pared by 3 bases and J by 7 bases, with 7 bases of the junction left unmatched. The germline V gene encodes CDR1 MDHEN and CDR2 SYDVKM. This CDR3 reads CASSFKGLARNEQFF. The CDR3 DNA reads as TGTGCCAGCAGTTTCAAGGGACTAGCTCGGAATGAGCAGTTCTTC.

This clone was counted many times. The chain joins TRBV10-2 to TRBJ2-7, with unresolved D. The germline gives CDR1 WSHSY, CDR2 SAAADI. The V end was cut by 1 base, the J end by 2 bases, with 6 bases between. This CDR3 region has 13 residues. The CDR3 bases are TGCGCCAGCAGTGAGTGGAAAACCTACGAGCAGTACTTC. This sequence encodes CASSEWKTYEQYF.

The rearrangement joins TRBV11-2 to TRBJ2-1; 8 bases line up with TRBD2. The ends lost 5 bases at V and 3 bases at J; junction bases unmatched: 3. Per germline, CDR1 SGHAT and CDR2 FQNNGV. CDR3 length: 14 residues. CDR3 sequence: CASSPTSGYNEQFF. DNA for the CDR3: TGTGCCAGCAGCCCTACTAGCGGCTACAATGAGCAGTTCTTC.

This clone has at least ten counts. The chain links TRBV4-3 to TRBJ2-3, with 14 bases lining up with TRBD2. This CDR3 has 17 residues. Germline V gene data show CDR1 as LGHNA and CDR2 as YSLEER. With V trimmed by 4 bases and J by 3 bases, 6 bases remained unmatched. Here the CDR3 reads CASSPGLAGEGTDTQYF. The CDR3 DNA reads TGCGCCAGCAGCCCGGGACTAGCGGGAGAGGGGACAGATACGCAGTATTTT.

This clone came up a few times. The V gene is TRBV10-3, the J gene TRBJ2-7; D could derive from TRBD1 or TRBD2 (5 bases each). Germline values: CDR1 ENHRY, CDR2 SYGVKD. CDR3 length: 14 amino acids. The V end lost 6 bases, the J end lost 0 bases, and 12 bases lay between the germline ends. CDR3 nucleotide sequence: TGTGCCATCAGGGGGGTGAGAAGCTCCTACGAGCAGTACTTC. It yields the protein CAIRGVRSSYEQYF.

V is TRBV6-1 and J is TRBJ2-1, with 8 bases matching TRBD2. The germline V gene has CDR1 MNHNS and CDR2 SASEGT. The CDR3 is 14 residues long. Unmatched junction bases numbered 7, after V lost 3 bases and J lost 9 bases. The CDR3 nucleotides read TGTGCCAGCAGTGATCTGGGACTAGAGGTTGAGCAGTTCTTC. Translating it yields CASSDLGLEVEQFF.

This clone was counted a single time. The chain carries TRBV7-3 and TRBJ2-3; no clear D gene. V lost 2 bases to trimming and J lost 1 base, with 10 bases between them. Germline V gene lookup returns CDR1 SGHTA and CDR2 FQGTGA. This CDR3 is 15 amino acids long. As DNA, the CDR3 is TGTGCCAGCAGCTTACGACGCTCACGCACAGATACGCAGTATTTT. This encodes CASSLRRSRTDTQYF.

This clone appeared a few times. The CDR3: CATSRAKEQPQHF. The CDR3 region has the DNA TGTGCCACCAGCAGAGCTAAGGAACAGCCCCAGCATTTT. The V gene is TRBV15, the J gene TRBJ1-5; D is uncertain. V lost 1 base, J lost 7 bases, and 8 bases lay in between. The CDR3 has 13 amino acids. Germline-derived CDR1 and CDR2 are LNHNV and YYDKDF (reference sequence).

About this clone: A much bigger clone sits one base away, suggesting this may be a read error. The genes are TRBV6-1 and TRBJ2-5; possibly TRBD1 for D (6 bases). This CDR3 spans 15 amino acids. Germline V gives CDR1 MNHNS, CDR2 SASEGT. This CDR3 is CASSELQGSQEIQYF. The CDR3 DNA sequence: TGTGCCAGCAGTGAGCTACAGGGAAGCCAAGAGATCCAGTACTTC.

Of note for this clone: The same CDR3 can be traced to other DNA sequences in this sample. The chain recombines TRBV6-4 with TRBJ2-1; D not certain. The CDR3 extends over 14 amino acids. Germline loops: CDR1 MRHNA, CDR2 SNTAGT. Trimming took off 8 bases at V and 0 bases at J, with 11 bases between the two ends. The CDR3 sequence is CASARESSYNEQFF. In nucleotides, the CDR3 is TGTGCCAGCGCTAGGGAAAGCTCCTACAATGAGCAGTTCTTC.

This clone was seen just once. The chain is built from TRBV4-3 and TRBJ2-1; 7 bases fit TRBD2. The CDR3 has 15 residues. The germline V gene has CDR1 LGHNA and CDR2 YSLEER. J was trimmed by 8 bases and V by 1 base; bases with no gene match: 8. CDR3 in amino acids: CASSQVGAGADEQFF. DNA for the CDR3: TGCGCCAGCAGCCAAGTCGGGGCGGGAGCCGATGAGCAGTTCTTC.

On this clone itself: Different DNA sequences within this sample yield the same CDR3. The chain links TRBV6-5 to TRBJ2-1, with D possibly matching TRBD2 (5 bases). Deletions cut 6 bases from V and 0 bases from J, with 6 bases between. Germline CDR1 reads MNHEY; CDR2 reads SVGAGI. The length of the CDR3 is 13 residues. The CDR3 DNA sequence: TGTGCCAGCAGGGGGAGCTCCTACAATGAGCAGTTCTTC. Its translation: CASRGSSYNEQFF.

V and J are TRBV9 and TRBJ2-2, with unresolved D. Trimming removed 0 bases at V and 1 base at J, with 7 bases between. Germline V gives CDR1 SGDLS, CDR2 YYNGEE. This CDR3 has 15 amino acids. The CDR3 nucleotides are TGTGCCAGCAGCGTAGTTCCGGTGAACACCGGGGAGCTGTTTTTT. It encodes CASSVVPVNTGELFF. Combining the CDR3 with reference TRBV9 and TRBJ2-2 gives the whole variable domain DSGVTQTPKHLITATGQRVTLRCSPRSGDLSVYWYQQSLDQGLQFLIQYYNGEERAKGNILERFSAQQFPDLHSELNLSSLELGDSALYFCASSVVPVNTGELFFGEGSRLTVL.

On this clone itself: A far larger clone is only one base removed, so a read error is likely. Other DNA sequences in the sample encode the same CDR3. The chain has TRBV27 and TRBJ2-1, with D unclear. CDR1 and CDR2 (germline): MNHEY, SMNVEV (reference sequence). Trimming removed 6 bases at V and 10 bases at J, with 13 bases between. The CDR3 is made up of 12 amino acids. In DNA, the CDR3 is TGTGCCAGCAGCCCCCTAGAGGAGGAGCAGTTCTTC. Translation gives CASSPLEEEQFF.

This clone was seen repeatedly, ten times or more. The chain couples TRBV28 to TRBJ2-7; 9 bases fit TRBD1. J gave up 3 bases and V 7 bases, and 10 bases lay outside the gene matches. Germline V gene data show CDR1 as MDHEN and CDR2 as SYDVKM. The CDR3 has 15 residues. CDR3 DNA sequence: TGTGCCAGCAATCCGACAGGGGGTGAAGGCTACGAGCAGTACTTC. Translating gives CASNPTGGEGYEQYF.

Here the CDR3 reads CASSFRDRVVYGYTF. The CDR3 DNA sequence: TGTGCCAGCAGTTTCCGGGACAGGGTTGTTTATGGCTACACCTTC. The rearrangement joins TRBV28 to TRBJ1-2, with TRBD1 matching over 9 bases. After removal of 3 bases from V and 5 bases from J, the junction contained 7 bases not matched to a gene. CDR3 length equals 15 residues. The germline V gene encodes CDR1 MDHEN and CDR2 SYDVKM.

J is TRBJ2-7 and V is TRBV27; 11 bases fit TRBD2. The length of the CDR3 is 14 residues. The germline gives CDR1 MNHEY, CDR2 SMNVEV (reference sequence). Unmatched junction bases numbered 6, after V lost 8 bases and J lost 3 bases. The CDR3 region is CASQRLAGNYEQYF. CDR3 DNA sequence: TGTGCCAGCCAACGACTAGCGGGAAACTACGAGCAGTACTTC.

Here the CDR3 DNA reads TGCGCCAGCAATAACCGGGTGGATACGCAGTATTTT. It encodes CASNNRVDTQYF. The V gene is TRBV10-2, the J gene TRBJ2-3; D is undetermined. Germline lookup yields CDR1 WSHSY and CDR2 SAAADI. CDR3 length: 12 amino acids. V lost 7 bases and J 6 bases, leaving 11 bases between the germline ends.

This clone has ten or more counts. The chain is built from TRBV7-9 and TRBJ2-7, with a tentative D call TRBD2 (5 bases). V lost 5 bases, J lost 6 bases, and 14 bases lay in between. Germline V gives CDR1 SEHNR, CDR2 FQNEAQ (reference sequence). CDR3 length equals 13 residues. CDR3 DNA: TGTGCCAGCAGCCCCTGGGCGGAGGTCGAGCAGTACTTC. It codes for CASSPWAEVEQYF.

This rearrangement joins TRBV7-2 to TRBJ1-2; no reliable D call. V was shortened by 5 bases and J by 2 bases, with 9 bases between the two germline ends. CDR1 is SGHTA and CDR2 is FQGNSA in the germline V gene. The CDR3 runs 13 residues. The CDR3 DNA sequence: TGTGCCAGCAGCGGCGGACGGAACTATGGCTACACCTTC. This sequence encodes CASSGGRNYGYTF.

This clone was found a few times. The chain carries TRBV4-3 and TRBJ2-1, with 9 bases lining up with TRBD2. Looked up from germline, CDR1 is LGHNA and CDR2 is YSLEER. This CDR3 is 17 amino acids long. Losses at the gene ends were 0 bases for V and 9 bases for J; bases not matched to a gene: 12. The CDR3: CASSQDLAGGPLGEQFF. CDR3 DNA sequence: TGCGCCAGCAGCCAAGATTTGGCGGGAGGGCCTCTTGGTGAGCAGTTCTTC.

V is TRBV7-6 and J is TRBJ2-5; D remains unclear. V was shortened by 4 bases and J by 5 bases, with 11 bases between the two germline ends. Germline values: CDR1 SGHVS, CDR2 FNYEAQ. The CDR3 is made up of 13 amino acids. This chain's CDR3 is CASSSFGSETQYF. The CDR3 DNA reads TGTGCCAGCAGCTCGTTTGGTAGCGAGACCCAGTACTTC.